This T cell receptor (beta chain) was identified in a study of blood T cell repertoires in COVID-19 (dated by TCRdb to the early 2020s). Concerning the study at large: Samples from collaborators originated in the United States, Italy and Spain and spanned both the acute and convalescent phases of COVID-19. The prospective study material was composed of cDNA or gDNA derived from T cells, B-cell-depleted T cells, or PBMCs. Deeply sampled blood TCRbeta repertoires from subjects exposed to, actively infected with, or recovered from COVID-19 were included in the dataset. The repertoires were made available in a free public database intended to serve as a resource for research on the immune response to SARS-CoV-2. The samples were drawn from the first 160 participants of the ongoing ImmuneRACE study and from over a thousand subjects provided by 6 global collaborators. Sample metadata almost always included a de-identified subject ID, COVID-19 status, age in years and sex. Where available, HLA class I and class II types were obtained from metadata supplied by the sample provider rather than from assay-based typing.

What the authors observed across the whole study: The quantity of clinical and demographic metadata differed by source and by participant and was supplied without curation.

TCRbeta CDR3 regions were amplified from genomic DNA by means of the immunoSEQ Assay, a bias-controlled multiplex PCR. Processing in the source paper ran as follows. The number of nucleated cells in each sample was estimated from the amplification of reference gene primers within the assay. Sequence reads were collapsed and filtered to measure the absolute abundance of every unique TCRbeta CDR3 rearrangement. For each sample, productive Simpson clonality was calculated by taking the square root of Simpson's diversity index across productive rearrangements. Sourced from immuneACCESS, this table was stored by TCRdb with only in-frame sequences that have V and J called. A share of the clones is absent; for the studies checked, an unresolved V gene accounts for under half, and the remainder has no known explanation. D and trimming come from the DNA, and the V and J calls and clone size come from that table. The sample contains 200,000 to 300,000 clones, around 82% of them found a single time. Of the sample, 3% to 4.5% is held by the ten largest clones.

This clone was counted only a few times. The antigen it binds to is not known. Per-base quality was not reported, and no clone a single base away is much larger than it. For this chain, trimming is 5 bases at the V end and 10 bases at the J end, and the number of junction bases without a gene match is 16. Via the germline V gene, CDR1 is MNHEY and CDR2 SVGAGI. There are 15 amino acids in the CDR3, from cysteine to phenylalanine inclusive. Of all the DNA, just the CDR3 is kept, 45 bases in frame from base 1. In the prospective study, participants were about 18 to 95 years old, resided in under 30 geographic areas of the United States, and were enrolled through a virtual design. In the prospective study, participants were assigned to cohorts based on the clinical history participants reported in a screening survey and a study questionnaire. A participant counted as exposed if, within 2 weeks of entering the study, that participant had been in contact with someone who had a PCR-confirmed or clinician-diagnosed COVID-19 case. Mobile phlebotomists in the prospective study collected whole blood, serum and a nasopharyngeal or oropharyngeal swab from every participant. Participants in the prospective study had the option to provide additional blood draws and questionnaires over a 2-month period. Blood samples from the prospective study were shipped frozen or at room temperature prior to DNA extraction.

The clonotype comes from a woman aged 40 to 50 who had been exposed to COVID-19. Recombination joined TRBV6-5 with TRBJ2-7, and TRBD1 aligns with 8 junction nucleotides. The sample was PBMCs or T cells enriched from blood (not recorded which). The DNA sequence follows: TGTGCCAGCAGTCCATCGGACAGGGCCTTTGGACAACAGTACTTC. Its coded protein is CASSPSDRAFGQQYF.